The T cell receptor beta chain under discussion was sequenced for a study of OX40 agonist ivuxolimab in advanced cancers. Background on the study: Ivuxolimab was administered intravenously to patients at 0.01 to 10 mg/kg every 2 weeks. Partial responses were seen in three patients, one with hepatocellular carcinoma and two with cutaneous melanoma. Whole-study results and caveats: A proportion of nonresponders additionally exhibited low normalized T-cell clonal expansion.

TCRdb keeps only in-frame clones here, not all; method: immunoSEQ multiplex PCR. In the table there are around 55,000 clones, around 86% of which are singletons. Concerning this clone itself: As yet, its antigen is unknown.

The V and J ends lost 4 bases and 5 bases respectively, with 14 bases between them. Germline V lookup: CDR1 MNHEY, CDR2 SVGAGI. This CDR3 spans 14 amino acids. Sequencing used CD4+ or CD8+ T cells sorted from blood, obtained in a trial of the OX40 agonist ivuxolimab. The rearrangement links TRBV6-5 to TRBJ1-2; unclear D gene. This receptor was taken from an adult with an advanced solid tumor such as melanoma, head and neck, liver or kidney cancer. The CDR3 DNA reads TGTGCCAGCAGTTCTTTGAGGGTAGGGTATGGCTACACCTTC. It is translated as CASSSLRVGYGYTF.